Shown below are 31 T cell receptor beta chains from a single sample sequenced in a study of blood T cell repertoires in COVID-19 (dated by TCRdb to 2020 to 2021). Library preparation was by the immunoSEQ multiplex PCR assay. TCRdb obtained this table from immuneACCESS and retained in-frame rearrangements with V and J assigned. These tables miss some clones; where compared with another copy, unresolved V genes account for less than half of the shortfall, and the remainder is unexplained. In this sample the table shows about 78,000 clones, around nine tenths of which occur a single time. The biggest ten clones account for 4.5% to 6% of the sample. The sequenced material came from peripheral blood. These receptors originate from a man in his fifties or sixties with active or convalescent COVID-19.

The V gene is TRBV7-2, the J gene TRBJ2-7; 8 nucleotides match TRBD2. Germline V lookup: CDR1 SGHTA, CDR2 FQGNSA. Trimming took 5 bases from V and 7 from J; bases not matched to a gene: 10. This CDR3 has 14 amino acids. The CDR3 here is CASSPTSGQGEQYF. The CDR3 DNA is TGTGCCAGCAGCCCCACTAGCGGCCAGGGGGAGCAGTACTTC.

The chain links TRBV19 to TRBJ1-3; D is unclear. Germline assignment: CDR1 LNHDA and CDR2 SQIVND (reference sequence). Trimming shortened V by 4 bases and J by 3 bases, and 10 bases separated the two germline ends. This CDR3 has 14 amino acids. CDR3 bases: TGTGCCAGTAGTAACCCGCCCAGTGGAAACACCATATATTTT. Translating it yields CASSNPPSGNTIYF.

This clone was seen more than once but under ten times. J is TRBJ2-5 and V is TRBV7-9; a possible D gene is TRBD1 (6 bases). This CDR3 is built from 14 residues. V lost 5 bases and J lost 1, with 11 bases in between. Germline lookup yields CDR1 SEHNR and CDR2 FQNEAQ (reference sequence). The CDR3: CASSPRGSQETQYF. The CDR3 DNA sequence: TGTGCCAGCAGCCCAAGGGGGAGCCAAGAGACCCAGTACTTC.

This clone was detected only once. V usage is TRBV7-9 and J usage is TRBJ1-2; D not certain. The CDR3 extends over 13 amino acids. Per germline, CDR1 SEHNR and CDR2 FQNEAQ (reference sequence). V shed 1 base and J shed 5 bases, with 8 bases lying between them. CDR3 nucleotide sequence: TGTGCCAGCAGCTTAGATGCGGGATATGGCTACACCTTC. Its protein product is CASSLDAGYGYTF.

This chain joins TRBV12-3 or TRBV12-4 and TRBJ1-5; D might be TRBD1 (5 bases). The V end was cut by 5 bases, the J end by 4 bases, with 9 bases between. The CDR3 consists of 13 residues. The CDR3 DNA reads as TGTGCCAGCAGTCCCCAGGGAAATCAGCCCCAGCATTTT. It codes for CASSPQGNQPQHF.

CDR3 sequence: CASSHVGQGLYEQYV. CDR3 nucleotide sequence: TGTGCCAGCAGCCACGTGGGACAGGGCCTCTACGAGCAGTACGTC. The V and J genes are TRBV3-1 (or the pseudogene TRBV3-2) and TRBJ2-7; 9 bases are a match to TRBD1. Germline V lookup: CDR1 LGHDT, CDR2 YNNKEL (reference sequence). The CDR3 runs to 15 residues. Unmatched junction bases numbered 6, after V lost 3 bases and J lost 3 bases.

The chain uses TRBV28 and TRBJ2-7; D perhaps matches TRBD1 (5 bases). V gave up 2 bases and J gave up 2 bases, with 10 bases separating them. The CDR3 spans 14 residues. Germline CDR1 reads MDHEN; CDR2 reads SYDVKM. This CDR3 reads CASSLVDTAYEQYV. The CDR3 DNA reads TGTGCCAGCAGTTTAGTGGACACAGCCTACGAGCAGTACGTC.

CDR3 DNA sequence: TGTGCCAGCAGTGCCCCGAGCCAGGGGGCGAGTGAGCAGTACGTC. It specifies CASSAPSQGASEQYV. The V and J genes are TRBV6-4 and TRBJ2-7; TRBD1 matches 8 bases. Per the germline V gene, CDR1 is MRHNA and CDR2 is SNTAGT. V dropped 4 bases and J dropped 7; count of bases not matched to a gene: 12. The CDR3 has 15 amino acids.

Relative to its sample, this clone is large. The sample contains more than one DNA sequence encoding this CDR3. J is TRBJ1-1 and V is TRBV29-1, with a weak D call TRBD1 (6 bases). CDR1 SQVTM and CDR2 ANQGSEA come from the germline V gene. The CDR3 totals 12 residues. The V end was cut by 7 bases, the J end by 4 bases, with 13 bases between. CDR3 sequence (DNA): TGCAGCGCCAACTTACAGGGCACTGAAGCTTTCTTT. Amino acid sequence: CSANLQGTEAFF.

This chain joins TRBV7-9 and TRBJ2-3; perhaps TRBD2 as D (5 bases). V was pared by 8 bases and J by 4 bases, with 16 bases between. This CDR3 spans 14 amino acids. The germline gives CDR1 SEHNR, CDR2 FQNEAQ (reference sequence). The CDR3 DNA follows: TGTGCCAGCCGTTCGAGCGGTAGTGCAGATACGCAGTATTTT. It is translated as CASRSSGSADTQYF.

The CDR3: CASSPREDTMNTEAFF. In DNA, the CDR3 is TGTGCCAGCTCACCACGCGAAGATACCATGAACACTGAAGCTTTCTTT. This chain joins TRBV18 and TRBJ1-1; D remains ambiguous. Germline CDR1 KGHSH, CDR2 LQKENI. The CDR3 covers 16 residues. Trimming shortened V by 1 base and J by 0 bases, and 12 bases separated the two germline ends.

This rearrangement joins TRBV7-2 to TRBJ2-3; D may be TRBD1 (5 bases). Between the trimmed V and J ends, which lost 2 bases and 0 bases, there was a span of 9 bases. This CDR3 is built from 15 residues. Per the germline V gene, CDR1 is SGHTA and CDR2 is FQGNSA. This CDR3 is CASSLMAGSTDTQYF. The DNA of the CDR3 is TGTGCCAGCAGCTTAATGGCAGGGAGCACAGATACGCAGTATTTT.

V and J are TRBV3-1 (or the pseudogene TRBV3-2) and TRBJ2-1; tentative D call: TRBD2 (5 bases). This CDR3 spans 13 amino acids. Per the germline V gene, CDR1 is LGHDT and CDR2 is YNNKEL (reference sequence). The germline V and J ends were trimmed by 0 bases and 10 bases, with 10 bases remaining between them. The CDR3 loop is CASSQDMDSEQFF. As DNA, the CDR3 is TGTGCCAGCAGCCAAGATATGGACTCCGAGCAGTTCTTC.

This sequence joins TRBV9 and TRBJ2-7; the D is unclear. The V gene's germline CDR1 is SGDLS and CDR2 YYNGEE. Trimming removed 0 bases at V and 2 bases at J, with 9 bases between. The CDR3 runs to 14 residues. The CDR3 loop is CASSVGDLPYEQYF. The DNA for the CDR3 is TGTGCCAGCAGCGTAGGCGACTTGCCCTACGAGCAGTACTTC.

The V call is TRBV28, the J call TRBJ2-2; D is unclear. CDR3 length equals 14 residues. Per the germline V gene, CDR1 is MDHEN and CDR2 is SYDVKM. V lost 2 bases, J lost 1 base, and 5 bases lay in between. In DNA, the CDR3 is TGTGCCAGCAGTTTAATCCTGAACACCGGGGAGCTGTTTTTT. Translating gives CASSLILNTGELFF.

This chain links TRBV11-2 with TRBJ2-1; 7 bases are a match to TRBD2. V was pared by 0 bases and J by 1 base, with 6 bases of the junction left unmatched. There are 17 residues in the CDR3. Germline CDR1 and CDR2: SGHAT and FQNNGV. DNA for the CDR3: TGTGCCAGCAGCTTAGATTGGGCTAGCGGTTCCTACAATGAGCAGTTCTTC. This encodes CASSLDWASGSYNEQFF.

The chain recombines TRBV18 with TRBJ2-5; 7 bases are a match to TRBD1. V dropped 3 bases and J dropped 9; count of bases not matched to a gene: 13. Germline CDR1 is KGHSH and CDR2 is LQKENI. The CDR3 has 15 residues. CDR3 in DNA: TGTGCCAGCTCACCTTCCGGGACAGTGTATAGGGCCCAGTACTTC. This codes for CASSPSGTVYRAQYF.

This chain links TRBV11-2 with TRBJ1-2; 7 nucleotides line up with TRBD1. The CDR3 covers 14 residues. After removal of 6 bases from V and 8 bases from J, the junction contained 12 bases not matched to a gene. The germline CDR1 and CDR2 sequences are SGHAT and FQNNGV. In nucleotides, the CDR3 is TGTGCCAGCAGACCTGTAGGGGGCTCAGGAGGCTACACCTTC. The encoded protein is CASRPVGGSGGYTF.

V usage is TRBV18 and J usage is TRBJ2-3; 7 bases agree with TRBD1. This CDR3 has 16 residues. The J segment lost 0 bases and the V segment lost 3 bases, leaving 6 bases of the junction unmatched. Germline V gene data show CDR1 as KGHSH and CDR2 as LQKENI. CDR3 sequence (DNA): TGTGCCAGCTCACCTGGACAGGACCCTAGCACAGATACGCAGTATTTT. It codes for CASSPGQDPSTDTQYF.

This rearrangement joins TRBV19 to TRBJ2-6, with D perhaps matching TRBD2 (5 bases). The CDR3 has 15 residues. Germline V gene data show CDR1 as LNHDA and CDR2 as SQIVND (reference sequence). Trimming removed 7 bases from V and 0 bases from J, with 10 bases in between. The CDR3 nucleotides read TGTGCCAGTAATGTAGGAGGCTCTGGGGCCAACGTCCTGACTTTC. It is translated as CASNVGGSGANVLTF.

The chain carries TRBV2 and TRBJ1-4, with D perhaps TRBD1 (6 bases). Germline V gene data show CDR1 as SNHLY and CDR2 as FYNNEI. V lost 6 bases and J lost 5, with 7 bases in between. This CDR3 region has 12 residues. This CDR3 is CASRQGNEKLFF. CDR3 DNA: TGTGCCAGCAGACAGGGCAATGAAAAACTGTTTTTT.

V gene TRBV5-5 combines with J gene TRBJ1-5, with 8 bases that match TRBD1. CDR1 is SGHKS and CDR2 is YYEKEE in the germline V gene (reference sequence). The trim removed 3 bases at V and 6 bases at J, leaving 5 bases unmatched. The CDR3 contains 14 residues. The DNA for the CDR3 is TGTGCCAGCAGCTGGGGACAGGAGGGTCAGCCCCAGCATTTT. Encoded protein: CASSWGQEGQPQHF.

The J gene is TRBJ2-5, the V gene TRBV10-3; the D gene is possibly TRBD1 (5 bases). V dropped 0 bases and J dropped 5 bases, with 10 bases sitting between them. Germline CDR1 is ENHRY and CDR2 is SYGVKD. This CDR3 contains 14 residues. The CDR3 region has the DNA TGTGCCATCAGTGAGTCGTCGGACACCGAGACCCAGTACTTC. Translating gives CAISESSDTETQYF.

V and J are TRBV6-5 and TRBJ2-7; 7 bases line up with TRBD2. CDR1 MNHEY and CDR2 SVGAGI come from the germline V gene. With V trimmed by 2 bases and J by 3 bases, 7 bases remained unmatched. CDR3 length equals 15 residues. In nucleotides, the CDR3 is TGTGCCAGCAGTTACCGGGGGGTTTCCAACTACGAGCAGTACTTC. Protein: CASSYRGVSNYEQYF.

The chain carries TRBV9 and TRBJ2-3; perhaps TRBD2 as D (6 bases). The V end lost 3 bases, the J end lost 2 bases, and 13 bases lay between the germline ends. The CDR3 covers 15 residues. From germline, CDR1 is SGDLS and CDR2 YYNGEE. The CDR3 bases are TGTGCCAGCAGCGCCACGGGACTCTACACAGATACGCAGTATTTT. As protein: CASSATGLYTDTQYF.

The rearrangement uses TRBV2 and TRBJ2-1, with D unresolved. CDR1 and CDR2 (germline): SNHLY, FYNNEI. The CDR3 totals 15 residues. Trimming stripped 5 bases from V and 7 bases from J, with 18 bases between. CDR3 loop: CASSLEVSIENEQFF. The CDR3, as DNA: TGTGCCAGCAGTTTAGAGGTGTCAATAGAGAATGAGCAGTTCTTC.

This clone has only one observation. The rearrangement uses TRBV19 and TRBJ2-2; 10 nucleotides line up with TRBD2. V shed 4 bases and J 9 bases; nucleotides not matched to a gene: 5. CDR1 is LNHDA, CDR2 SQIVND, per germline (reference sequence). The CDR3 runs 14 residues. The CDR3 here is CASSRGTSAWELFF. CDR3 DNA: TGTGCCAGTAGTAGGGGGACTAGCGCATGGGAGCTGTTTTTT.

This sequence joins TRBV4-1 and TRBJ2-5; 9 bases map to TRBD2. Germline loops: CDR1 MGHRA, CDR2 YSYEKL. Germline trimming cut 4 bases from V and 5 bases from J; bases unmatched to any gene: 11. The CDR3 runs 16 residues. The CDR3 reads CASSPGLAGRRETQYF. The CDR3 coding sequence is TGCGCCAGCAGCCCGGGGCTAGCGGGGCGTCGGGAGACCCAGTACTTC.

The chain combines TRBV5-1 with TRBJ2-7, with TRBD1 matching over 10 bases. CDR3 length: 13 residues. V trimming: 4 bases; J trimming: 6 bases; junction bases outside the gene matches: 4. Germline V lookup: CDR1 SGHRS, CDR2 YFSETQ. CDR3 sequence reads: CASSQGTGVEQYV. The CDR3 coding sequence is TGCGCCAGCAGCCAAGGGACAGGGGTCGAGCAGTACGTC.

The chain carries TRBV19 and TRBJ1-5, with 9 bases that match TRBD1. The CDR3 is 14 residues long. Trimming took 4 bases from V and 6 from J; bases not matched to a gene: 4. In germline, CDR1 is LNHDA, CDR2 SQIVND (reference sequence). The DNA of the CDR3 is TGTGCCAGTAGTACAACAGGGGGCAGTCAGCCCCAGCATTTT. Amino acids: CASSTTGGSQPQHF.

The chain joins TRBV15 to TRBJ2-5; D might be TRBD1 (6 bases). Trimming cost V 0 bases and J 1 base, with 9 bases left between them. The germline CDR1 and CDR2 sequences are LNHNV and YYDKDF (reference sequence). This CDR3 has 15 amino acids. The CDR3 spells CATSRDPDSQETQYF. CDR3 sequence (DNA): TGTGCCACCAGCAGAGATCCGGACAGCCAAGAGACCCAGTACTTC.